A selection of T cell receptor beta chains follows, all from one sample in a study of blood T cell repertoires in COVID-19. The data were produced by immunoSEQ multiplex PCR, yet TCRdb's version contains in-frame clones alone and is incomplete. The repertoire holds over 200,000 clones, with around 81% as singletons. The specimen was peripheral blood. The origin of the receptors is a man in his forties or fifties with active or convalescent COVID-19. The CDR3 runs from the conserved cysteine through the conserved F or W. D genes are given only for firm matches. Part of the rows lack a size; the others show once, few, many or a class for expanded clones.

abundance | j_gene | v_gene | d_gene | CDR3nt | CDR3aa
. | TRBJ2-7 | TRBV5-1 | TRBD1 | TGCGCCAGCAGCGCCGGGACAGGCCGCTACGAGCAGTACTTC | CASSAGTGRYEQYF
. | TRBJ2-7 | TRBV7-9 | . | TGTGCCAGCAGCAGAGAGTGGGGGGGCAGTTCCCGCGAGCAGTACTTC | CASSREWGGSSREQYF
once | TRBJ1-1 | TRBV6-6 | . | TGTGCCAGCAGTTACAAGGGGACTGAAGCTTTCTTT | CASSYKGTEAFF
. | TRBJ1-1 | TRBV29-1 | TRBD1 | TGCAGCGTTGCCATGACAGGGGACACTGAAGCTTTCTTT | CSVAMTGDTEAFF
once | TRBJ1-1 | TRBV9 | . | TGTGCCAGCAGCGTAGCGGGACTTCTAAACACTGAAGCTTTCTTT | CASSVAGLLNTEAFF
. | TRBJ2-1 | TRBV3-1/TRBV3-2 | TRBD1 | TGTGCCAGCAGCCCCAGGGGGATCTACAATGAGCAGTTCTTC | CASSPRGIYNEQFF
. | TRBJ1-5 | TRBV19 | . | TGTGCCAGTAGTAAGGACAGATCCAATCAGCCCCAGCATTTT | CASSKDRSNQPQHF
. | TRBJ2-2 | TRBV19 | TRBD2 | TGTGCCAGTAGTATAGGGAGCGGGGGGGGGACCGGGGAGCTGTTTTTT | CASSIGSGGGTGELFF
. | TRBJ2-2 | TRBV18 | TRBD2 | TGTGCCAGCTCAACACCACCTCAGCGGGGAGGCGGGGAGCTGTTTTTT | CASSTPPQRGGGELFF
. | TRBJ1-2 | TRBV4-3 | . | TGCGCCAGCAGCCAAGAAAGCGGGGACGGCGGCTACACCTTC | CASSQESGDGGYTF
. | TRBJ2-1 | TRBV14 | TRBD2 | TGTGCCAGCAGCCAAGATCAAGTAGGGCTAGCGGGGGACGATGAGCAGTTCTTC | CASSQDQVGLAGDDEQFF
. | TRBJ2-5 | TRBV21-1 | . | TGTGCCGCAAAGGACTACCCTCGGGAGACCCAGTACTTC | CAAKDYPRETQYF
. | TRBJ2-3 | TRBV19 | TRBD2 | TGTGCCAGTAGCCGGGGGGACCCTTCAGGGACAGATACGCAGTATTTT | CASSRGDPSGTDTQYF
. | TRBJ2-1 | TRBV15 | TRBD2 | TGTGCCACCAGCAGAGGACTAGCGGTAGGGGATGAGCAGTTCTTC | CATSRGLAVGDEQFF
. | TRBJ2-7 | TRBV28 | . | TGTGCCAGCAGTGGGCGGGACGGAACCTCTTACGAGCAGTACTTC | CASSGRDGTSYEQYF
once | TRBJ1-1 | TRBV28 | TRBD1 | TGTGCCAGCAGAGGGGGCAGGGTGAACACTGAAGCTTTCTTT | CASRGGRVNTEAFF
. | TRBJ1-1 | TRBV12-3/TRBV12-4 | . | TGTGCCAGCAGTTTTAGGGGTGGTACTGAAGCTTTCTTT | CASSFRGGTEAFF
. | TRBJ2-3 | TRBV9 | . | TGTGCCAGCAGCGTAGGGAGCTCCGCAGATACGCAGTATTTT | CASSVGSSADTQYF
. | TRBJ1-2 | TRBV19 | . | TGTGCCAGTAGTGTCGGACACGCCGACGGCTACACCTTC | CASSVGHADGYTF
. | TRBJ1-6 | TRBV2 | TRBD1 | TGTGCCAGCAGTGAAGCGCAGACAGGGTCCAATTCACCCCTCCACTTT | CASSEAQTGSNSPLHF
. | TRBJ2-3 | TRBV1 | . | TGCACCAGCAGCCAAGATCCGGCTAGCGGGGCTAGCACAGATACGCAGTATTTT | CTSSQDPASGASTDTQYF
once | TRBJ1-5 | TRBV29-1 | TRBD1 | TGCAGCGTTGAAGTAGGACAGGGAGGCAATCAGCCCCAGCATTTT | CSVEVGQGGNQPQHF
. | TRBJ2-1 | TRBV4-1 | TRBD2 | TGCGCCAGCAGCCAAGAGGGACTAGGCAATGAGCAGTTCTTC | CASSQEGLGNEQFF
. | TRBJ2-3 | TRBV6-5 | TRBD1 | TGTGCCAGCAGTTGGACAGGGGAGGATACGCAGTATTTT | CASSWTGEDTQYF
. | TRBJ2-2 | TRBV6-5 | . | TGTGCCAGCAGCCCCAGGGGACGGGTCGCCGGGGAGCTGTTTTTT | CASSPRGRVAGELFF
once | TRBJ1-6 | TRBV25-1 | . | TGTGCCAGCAGGTCAAGGGAGGCCGCACCCCTCCACTTT | CASRSREAAPLHF
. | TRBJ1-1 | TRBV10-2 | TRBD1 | TGCGCCAGCAGCGGAGGGGGACAGGGTTGGTCTGAAGCTTTCTTT | CASSGGGQGWSEAFF
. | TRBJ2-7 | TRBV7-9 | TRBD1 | TGTGCCAGCAGCCCCACGGGACAGGGGGACGAGCAGTACTTC | CASSPTGQGDEQYF
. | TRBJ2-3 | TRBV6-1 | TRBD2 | TGTGCCAGCAGTGAACAGACTAGCGGGGGGTTT | CASSEQTSGGF
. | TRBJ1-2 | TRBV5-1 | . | TGCGCCAGCCGCCCCTTGGGTCGGGAAGGCTATGGCTACACCTTC | CASRPLGREGYGYTF
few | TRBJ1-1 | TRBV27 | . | TGTGCCAGCAGTTTTCAGGGGTTAGTCACTGAAGCTTTCTTT | CASSFQGLVTEAFF
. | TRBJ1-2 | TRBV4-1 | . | TGCGCCAGCAGCCCCGCCCCCAGGGTAACCCTTTATGGCTACACCTTC | CASSPAPRVTLYGYTF
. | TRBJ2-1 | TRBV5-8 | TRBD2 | TGTGCCAGCAGCTTGCTAGCGGGGGGCTACAATGAGCAGTTCTTC | CASSLLAGGYNEQFF
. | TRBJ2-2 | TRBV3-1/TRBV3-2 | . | TGTGCCAGCAGCCAAGCCCAACATCGCACCGGGGAGCTGTTTTTT | CASSQAQHRTGELFF
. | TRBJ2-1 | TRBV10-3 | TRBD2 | TGTGCCATCAGTGAGGATTCCTTAGCGGGGGCCAACAATGAGCAGTTCTTC | CAISEDSLAGANNEQFF
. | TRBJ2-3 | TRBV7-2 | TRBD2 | TGTGCCAGCAGCTTACCGGGACTAGCGGGGGGGTTTAGCACAGATACGCAGTATTTT | CASSLPGLAGGFSTDTQYF
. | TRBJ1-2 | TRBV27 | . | TGTGCCAGCAGTTTCTCCCGGGACAAGAGTCGCTATGGCTACACCTTC | CASSFSRDKSRYGYTF
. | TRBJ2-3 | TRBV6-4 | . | TGTGCCAGCAGCCACGGGGCGGCGGGGAGCACAGATACGCAGTATTTT | CASSHGAAGSTDTQYF